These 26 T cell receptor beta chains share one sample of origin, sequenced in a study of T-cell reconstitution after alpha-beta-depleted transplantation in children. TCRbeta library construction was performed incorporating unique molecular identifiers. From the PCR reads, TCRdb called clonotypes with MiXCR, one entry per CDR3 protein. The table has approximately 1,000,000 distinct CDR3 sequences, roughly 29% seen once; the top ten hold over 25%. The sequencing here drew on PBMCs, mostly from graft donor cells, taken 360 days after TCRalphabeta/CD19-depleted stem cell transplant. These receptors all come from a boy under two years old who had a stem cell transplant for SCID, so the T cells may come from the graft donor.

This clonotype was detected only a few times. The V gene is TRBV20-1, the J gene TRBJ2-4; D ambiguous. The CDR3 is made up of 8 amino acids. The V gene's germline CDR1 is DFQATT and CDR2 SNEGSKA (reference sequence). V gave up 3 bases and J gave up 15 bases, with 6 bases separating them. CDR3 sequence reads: CSASPGYF. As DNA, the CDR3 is TGCAGTGCTAGCCCCGGGTACTTC.

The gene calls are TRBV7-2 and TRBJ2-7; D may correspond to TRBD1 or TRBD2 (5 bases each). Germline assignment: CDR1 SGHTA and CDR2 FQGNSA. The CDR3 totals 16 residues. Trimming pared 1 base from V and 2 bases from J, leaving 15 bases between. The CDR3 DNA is TGTGCCAGCAGCTTAGTTCCGGGGCGTTATGCCTACGAGCAGTACTTC. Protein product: CASSLVPGRYAYEQYF.

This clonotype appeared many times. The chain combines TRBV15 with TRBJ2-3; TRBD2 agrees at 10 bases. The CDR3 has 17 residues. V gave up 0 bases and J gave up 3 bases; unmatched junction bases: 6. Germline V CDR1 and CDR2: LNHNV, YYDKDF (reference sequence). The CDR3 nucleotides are TGTGCCACCAGCAGAGATTCCACTAGCGGGGCGACAGATACGCAGTATTTT. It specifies CATSRDSTSGATDTQYF.

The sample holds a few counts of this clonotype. The CDR3 nucleotides read TGCGCCAGCAGCCCCCTCGGCGGCTGGGACGAGCAGTACTTC. This encodes CASSPLGGWDEQYF. J is TRBJ2-7 and V is TRBV4-1; D not certain. CDR1 is MGHRA and CDR2 is YSYEKL in the germline V gene. The CDR3 is made up of 14 amino acids. V was shortened by 4 bases and J by 5 bases, with 15 bases between the two germline ends.

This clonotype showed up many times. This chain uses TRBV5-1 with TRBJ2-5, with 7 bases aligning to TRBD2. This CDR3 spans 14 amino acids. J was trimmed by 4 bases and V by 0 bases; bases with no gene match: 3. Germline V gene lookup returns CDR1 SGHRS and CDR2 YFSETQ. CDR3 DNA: TGCGCCAGCAGCTTGGAACTAGCGCGAGAGACCCAGTACTTC. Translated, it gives CASSLELARETQYF.

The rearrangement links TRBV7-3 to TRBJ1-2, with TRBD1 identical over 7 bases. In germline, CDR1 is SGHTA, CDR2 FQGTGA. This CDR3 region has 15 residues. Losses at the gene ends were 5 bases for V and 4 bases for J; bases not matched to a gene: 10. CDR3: CASSPRQGSSYGYTF. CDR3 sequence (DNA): TGTGCCAGCAGCCCTCGACAGGGAAGCAGCTATGGCTACACCTTC.

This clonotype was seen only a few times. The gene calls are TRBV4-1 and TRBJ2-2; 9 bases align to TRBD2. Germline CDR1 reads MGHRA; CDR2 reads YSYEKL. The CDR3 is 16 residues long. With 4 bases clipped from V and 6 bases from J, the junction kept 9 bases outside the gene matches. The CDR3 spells CASSPTPGTSPGELFF. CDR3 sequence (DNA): TGCGCCAGCAGCCCGACCCCCGGGACTAGCCCCGGGGAGCTGTTTTTT.

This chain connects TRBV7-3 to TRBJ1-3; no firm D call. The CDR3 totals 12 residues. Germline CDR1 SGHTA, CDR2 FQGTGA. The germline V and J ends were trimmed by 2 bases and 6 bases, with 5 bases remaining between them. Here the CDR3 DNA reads TGTGCCAGCAGCTTAGCACCAAACACCATATATTTT. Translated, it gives CASSLAPNTIYF.

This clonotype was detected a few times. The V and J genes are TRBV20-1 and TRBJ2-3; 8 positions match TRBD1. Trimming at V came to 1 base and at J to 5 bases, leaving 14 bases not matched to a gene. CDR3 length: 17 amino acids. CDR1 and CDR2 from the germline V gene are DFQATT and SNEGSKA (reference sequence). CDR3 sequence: CSARVTGQGWGRDTQYF. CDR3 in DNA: TGCAGTGCTAGAGTTACCGGACAGGGCTGGGGACGAGATACGCAGTATTTT.

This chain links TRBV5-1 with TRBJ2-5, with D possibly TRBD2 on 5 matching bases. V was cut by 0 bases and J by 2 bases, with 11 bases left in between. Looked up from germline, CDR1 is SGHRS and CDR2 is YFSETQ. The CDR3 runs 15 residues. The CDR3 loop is CASSLALTSQETQYF. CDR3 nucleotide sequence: TGCGCCAGCAGCTTGGCCCTAACTAGTCAAGAGACCCAGTACTTC.

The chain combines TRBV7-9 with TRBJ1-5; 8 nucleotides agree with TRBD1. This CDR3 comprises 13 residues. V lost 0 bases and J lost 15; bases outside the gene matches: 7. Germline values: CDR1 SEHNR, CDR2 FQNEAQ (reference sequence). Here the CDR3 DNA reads TGTGCCAGCAGCTTAGCTGGGGACAGGTCCATGCATTTT. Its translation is CASSLAGDRSMHF.

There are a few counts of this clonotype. CDR3 bases: TGCAGCGTTGAAGAGGTTGGAGGGGGCATTTCCTACGAGCAGTACTTC. It translates to CSVEEVGGGISYEQYF. The chain recombines TRBV29-1 with TRBJ2-7; TRBD1 is a possible D gene (7 bases). CDR1 SQVTM and CDR2 ANQGSEA come from the germline V gene. The CDR3 is made up of 16 amino acids. The V end lost 0 bases, the J end lost 1 base, and 16 bases lay between the germline ends.

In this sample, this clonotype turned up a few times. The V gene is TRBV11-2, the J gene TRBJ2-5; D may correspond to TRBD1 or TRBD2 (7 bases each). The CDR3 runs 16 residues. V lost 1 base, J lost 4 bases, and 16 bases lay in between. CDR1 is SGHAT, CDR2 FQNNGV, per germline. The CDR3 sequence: CASSLVLGGGRETQYF. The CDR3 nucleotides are TGTGCCAGCAGCTTAGTACTAGGGGGCGGGAGAGAGACCCAGTACTTC.

DNA for the CDR3: TGTGCCAGCAGCCCCCCGTGGCCAGACGTTAGCGAAGAGACCCAGTACTTC. Protein: CASSPPWPDVSEETQYF. The gene calls are TRBV7-2 and TRBJ2-5, with a weak D call TRBD2 (5 bases). The germline gives CDR1 SGHTA, CDR2 FQGNSA. The germline V and J ends were trimmed by 5 bases and 3 bases, with 22 bases remaining between them. This CDR3 has 17 residues. The whole variable domain, filled in from reference TRBV7-2 and TRBJ2-5, reads GAGVSQSPSNKVTEKGKDVELRCDPISGHTALYWYRQSLGQGLEFLIYFQGNSAPDKSGLPSDRFSAERTGGSVSTLTIQRTQQEDSAVYLCASSPPWPDVSEETQYFGPGTRLLVL.

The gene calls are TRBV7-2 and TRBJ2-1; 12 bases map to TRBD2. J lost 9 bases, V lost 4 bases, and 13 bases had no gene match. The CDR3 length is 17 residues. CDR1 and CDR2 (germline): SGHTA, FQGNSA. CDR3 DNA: TGTGCCAGCAGCTCCCCACTCCTAGCGGGGGGGGCGGGTGAGCAGTTCTTC. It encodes CASSSPLLAGGAGEQFF.

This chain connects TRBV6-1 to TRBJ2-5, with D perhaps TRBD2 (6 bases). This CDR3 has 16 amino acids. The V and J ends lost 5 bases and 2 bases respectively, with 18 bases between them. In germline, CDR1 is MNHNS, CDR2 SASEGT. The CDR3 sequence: CASSQHRLVEQETQYF. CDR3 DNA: TGTGCCAGCAGTCAACACCGACTAGTGGAACAAGAGACCCAGTACTTC.

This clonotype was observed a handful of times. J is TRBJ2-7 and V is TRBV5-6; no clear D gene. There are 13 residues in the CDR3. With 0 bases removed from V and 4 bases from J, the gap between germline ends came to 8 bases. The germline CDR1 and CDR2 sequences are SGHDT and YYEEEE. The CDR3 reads CASSLELVYEQYF. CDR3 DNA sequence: TGTGCCAGCAGCTTGGAGCTTGTATACGAGCAGTACTTC.

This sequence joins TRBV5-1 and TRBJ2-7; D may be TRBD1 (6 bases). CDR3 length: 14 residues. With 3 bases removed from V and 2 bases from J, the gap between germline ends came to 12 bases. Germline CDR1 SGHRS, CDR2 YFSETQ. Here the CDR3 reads CASSYRATTYEQYF. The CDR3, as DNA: TGCGCCAGCAGCTACAGGGCGACAACCTACGAGCAGTACTTC.

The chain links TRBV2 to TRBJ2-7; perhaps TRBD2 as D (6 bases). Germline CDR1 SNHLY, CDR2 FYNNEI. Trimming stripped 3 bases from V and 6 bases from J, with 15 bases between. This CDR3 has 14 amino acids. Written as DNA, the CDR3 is TGTGCCAGCAGTGACCCGACTAGAAGCATCGAGCAGTACTTC. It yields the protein CASSDPTRSIEQYF.

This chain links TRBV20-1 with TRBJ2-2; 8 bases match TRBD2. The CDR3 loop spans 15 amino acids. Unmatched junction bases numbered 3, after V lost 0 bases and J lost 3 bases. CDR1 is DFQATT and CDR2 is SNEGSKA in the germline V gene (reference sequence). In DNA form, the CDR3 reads TGCAGTGCTAGAGAATTAGCGGGGTACACCGGGGAGCTGTTTTTT. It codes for CSARELAGYTGELFF.

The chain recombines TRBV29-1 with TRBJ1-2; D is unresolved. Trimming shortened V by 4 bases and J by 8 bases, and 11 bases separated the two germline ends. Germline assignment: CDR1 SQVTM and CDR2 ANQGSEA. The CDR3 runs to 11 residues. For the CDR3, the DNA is TGCAGCGTTGTAAACTGGCGGGGCTACACCTTC. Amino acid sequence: CSVVNWRGYTF.

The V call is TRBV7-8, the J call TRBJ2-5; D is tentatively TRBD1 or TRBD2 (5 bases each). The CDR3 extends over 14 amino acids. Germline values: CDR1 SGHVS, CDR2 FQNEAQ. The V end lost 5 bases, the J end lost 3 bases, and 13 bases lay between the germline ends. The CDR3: CASSGRDPKETQYF. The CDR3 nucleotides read TGTGCCAGCAGCGGAAGGGACCCCAAAGAGACCCAGTACTTC.

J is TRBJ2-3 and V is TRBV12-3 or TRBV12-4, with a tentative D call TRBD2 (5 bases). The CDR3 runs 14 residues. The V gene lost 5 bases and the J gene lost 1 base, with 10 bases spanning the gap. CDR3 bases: TGTGCCAGCAGTAAGCCGAGGGGCACAGATACGCAGTATTTT. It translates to CASSKPRGTDTQYF.

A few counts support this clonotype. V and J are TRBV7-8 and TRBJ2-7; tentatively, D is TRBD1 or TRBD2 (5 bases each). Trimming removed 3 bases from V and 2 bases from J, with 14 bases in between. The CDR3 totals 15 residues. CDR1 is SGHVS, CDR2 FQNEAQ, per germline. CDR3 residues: CASSFQGRITYEQYF. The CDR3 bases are TGTGCCAGCAGCTTCCAGGGACGCATAACCTACGAGCAGTACTTC.

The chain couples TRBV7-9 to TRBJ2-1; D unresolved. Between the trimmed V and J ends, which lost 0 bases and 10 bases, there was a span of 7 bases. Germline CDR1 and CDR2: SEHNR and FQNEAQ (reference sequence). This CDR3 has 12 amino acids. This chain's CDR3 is CASSLALPEQFF. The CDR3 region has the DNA TGTGCCAGCAGCTTAGCTCTGCCGGAGCAGTTCTTC.

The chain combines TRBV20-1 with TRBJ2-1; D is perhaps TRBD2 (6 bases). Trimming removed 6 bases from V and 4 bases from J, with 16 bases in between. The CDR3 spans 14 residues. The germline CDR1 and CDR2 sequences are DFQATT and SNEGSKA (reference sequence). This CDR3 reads CSAGEPGVYNEQFF. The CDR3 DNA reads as TGCAGTGCCGGGGAGCCGGGGGTTTACAATGAGCAGTTCTTC.